This section outlines one TCR beta chain sequence together with its context. Its antigen remains unidentified. This sample stems from a study of cytomegalovirus exposure and HLA in healthy donors. Study results and limitations: Cytomegalovirus association was listed for about 170 TCR beta chains. Later on, analysis showed that most CMV-associated TCR beta chains appeared to be HLA-restricted. Previous analysis showed most TCR beta V segments were productive about 90% or about 30% of the time.

J lost 1 base, V lost 4 bases, and 5 bases had no gene match. Germline CDR1 reads SGHDN; CDR2 reads FVKESK. CDR3 length: 15 residues. Vbeta (60) and Jbeta (13) primers were used in the PCR. The authors' processing: A later analysis counted tens of millions of unique TCR beta chains, some 11 million shared. Assay used: immunoSEQ multiplex PCR; TCRdb lists only in-frame clones, some missing. D and trimming come from the DNA, and the V and J calls and clone size come from that table. The sample holds 150,000 to 200,000 clones, roughly 80% seen once. Sequencing was performed on PBMCs. This sequence joins TRBV14 and TRBJ2-5; TRBD2 aligns across 8 bases. The receptor was isolated from a human donor in good health. The CDR3 reads CASSRVAGSQETQYF. CDR3 DNA: TGTGCCAGCAGCCGAGTAGCGGGGTCCCAAGAGACCCAGTACTTC.